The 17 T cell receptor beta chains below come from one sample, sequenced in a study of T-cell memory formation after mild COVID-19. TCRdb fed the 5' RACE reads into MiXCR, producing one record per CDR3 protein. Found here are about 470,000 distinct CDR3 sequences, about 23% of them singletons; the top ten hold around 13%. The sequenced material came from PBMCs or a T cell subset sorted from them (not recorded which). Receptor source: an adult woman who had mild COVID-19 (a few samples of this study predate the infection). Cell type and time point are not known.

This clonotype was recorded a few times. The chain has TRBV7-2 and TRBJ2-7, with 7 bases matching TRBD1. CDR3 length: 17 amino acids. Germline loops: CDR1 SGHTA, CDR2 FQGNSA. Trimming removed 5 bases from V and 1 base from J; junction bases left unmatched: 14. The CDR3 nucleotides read TGTGCCAGCAGCCTATCCCCTGAGACAGGGCGATCCTACGAGCAGTACTTC. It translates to CASSLSPETGRSYEQYF.

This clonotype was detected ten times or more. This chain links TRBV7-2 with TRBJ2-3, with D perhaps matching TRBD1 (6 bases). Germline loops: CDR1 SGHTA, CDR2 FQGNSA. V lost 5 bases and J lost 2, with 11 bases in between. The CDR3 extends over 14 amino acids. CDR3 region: CASSQEGHTDTQYF. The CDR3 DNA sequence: TGTGCCAGCAGCCAAGAGGGACACACAGATACGCAGTATTTT.

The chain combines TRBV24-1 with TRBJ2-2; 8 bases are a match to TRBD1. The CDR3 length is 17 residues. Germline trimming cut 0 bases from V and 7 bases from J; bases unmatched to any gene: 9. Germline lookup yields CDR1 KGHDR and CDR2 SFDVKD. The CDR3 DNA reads TGTGCCACCAGTGATTTGCAATCGACAGGGGTGCACGGGGAGCTGTTTTTT. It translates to CATSDLQSTGVHGELFF.

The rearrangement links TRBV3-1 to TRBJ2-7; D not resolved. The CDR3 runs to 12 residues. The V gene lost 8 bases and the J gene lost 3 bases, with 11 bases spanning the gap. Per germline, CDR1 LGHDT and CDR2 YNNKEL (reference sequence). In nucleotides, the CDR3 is TGTGCCAGCGGCAGGAACTACTACGAGCAGTACTTC. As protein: CASGRNYYEQYF.

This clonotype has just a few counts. CDR3 coding DNA: TGTGCCAGCAGCTCGCGGGCCACGAGAGATACGCAGTATTTT. Translation gives CASSSRATRDTQYF. The chain uses TRBV7-3 and TRBJ2-3, with D maybe TRBD2 (5 bases). Per germline, CDR1 SGHTA and CDR2 FQGTGA. The ends were cut back, 4 bases at V and 5 bases at J, with 13 bases in the middle. The CDR3 has 14 amino acids.

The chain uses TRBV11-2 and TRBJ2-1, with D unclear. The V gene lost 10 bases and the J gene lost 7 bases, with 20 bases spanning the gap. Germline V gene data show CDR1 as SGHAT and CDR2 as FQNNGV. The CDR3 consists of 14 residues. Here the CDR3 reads CATPNDPGRNEQFF. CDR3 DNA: TGTGCCACCCCAAATGACCCCGGTAGGAATGAGCAGTTCTTC.

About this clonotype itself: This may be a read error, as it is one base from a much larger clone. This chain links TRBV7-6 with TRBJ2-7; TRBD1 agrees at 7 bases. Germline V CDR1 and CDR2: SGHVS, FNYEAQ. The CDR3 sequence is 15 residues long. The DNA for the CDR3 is TGTGCCAGCAGCCGCGAGACAGGGAATTCCTCCGAGCAGTACTTC. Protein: CASSRETGNSSEQYF.

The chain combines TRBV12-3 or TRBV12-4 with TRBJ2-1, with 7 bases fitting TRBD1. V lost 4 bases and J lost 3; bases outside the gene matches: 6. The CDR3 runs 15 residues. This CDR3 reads CASSSSGTDYNEQFF. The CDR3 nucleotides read TGTGCCAGCAGTTCATCCGGGACAGACTACAATGAGCAGTTCTTC.

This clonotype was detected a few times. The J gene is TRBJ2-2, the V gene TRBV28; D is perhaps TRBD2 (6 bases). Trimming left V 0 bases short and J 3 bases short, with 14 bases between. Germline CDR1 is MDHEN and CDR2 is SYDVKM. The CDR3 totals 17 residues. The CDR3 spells CASSLWASGLDTGELFF. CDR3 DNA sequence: TGTGCCAGCAGTTTATGGGCATCGGGACTGGACACCGGGGAGCTGTTTTTT.

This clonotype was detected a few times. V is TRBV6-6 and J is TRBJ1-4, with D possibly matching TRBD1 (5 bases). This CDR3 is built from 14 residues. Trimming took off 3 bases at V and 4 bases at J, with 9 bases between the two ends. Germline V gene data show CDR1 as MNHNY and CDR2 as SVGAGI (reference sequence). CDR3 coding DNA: TGTGCCAGCAGTTATCAGGGTAGTAATGAAAAACTGTTTTTT. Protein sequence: CASSYQGSNEKLFF.

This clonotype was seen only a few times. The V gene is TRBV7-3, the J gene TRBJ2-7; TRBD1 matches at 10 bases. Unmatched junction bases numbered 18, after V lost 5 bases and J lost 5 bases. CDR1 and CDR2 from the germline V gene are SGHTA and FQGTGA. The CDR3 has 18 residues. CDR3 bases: TGTGCCAGCAGCCTGAAACCCTTCTCCGGGACAGGGGAGGACGAGCAGTACTTC. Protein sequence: CASSLKPFSGTGEDEQYF.

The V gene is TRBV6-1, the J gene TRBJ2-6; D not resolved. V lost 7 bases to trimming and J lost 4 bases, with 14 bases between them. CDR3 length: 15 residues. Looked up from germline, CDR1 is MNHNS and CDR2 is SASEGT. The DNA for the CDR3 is TGTGCCAGCAAGTCGGGTCTGGCCGGGGCCAACGTCCTGACTTTC. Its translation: CASKSGLAGANVLTF.

The CDR3 bases are TGCAGTGCTACCAAACCCCCCGGGACAGGGCTCTACGAGCAGTACTTC. The encoded protein is CSATKPPGTGLYEQYF. The J gene is TRBJ2-7, the V gene TRBV20-1; TRBD1 matches at 9 bases. This CDR3 comprises 16 residues. The V segment lost 4 bases and the J segment 3 bases; nucleotides outside the gene matches: 13. Germline CDR1 reads DFQATT; CDR2 reads SNEGSKA (reference sequence).

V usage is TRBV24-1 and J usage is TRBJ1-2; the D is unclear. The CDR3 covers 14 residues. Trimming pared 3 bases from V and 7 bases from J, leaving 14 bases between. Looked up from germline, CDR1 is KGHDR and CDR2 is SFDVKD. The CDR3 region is CATSDPGDAVGYTF. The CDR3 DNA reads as TGTGCCACCAGTGATCCCGGGGATGCCGTTGGCTACACCTTC.

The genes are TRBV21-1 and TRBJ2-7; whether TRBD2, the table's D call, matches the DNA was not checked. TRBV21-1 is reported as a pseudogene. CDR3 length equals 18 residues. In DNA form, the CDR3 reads TGTGCCAGCAGCAAAGAGATCCGCGGGGTTTGTAGAGCCTACGAGCAGTACTTC. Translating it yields CASSKEIRGVCRAYEQYF.

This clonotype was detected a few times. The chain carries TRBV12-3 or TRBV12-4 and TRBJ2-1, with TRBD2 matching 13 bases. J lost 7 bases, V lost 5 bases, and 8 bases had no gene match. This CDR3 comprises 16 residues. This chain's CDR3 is CASSPPGLAGRNEQFF. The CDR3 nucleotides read TGTGCCAGCAGTCCGCCGGGACTAGCGGGGAGGAATGAGCAGTTCTTC.

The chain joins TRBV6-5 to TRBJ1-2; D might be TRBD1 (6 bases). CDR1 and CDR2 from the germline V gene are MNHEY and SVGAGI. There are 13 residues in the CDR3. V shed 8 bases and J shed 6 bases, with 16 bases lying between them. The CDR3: CASSGQIKDGYTF. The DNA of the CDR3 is TGTGCCAGCTCTGGACAGATTAAGGATGGCTACACCTTC.